The rows below give T cell receptor beta chains drawn from one sample of a study of OX40 agonist ivuxolimab in advanced cancers. Some clones are missing from TCRdb's copy, which holds only in-frame ones; the method was immunoSEQ multiplex PCR. The profile shows some 110,000 clones, 85% to 95% of them singletons. Material: CD4+ or CD8+ T cells sorted from blood, obtained in a trial of the OX40 agonist ivuxolimab. The receptors derive from an adult with an advanced solid tumor such as melanoma, head and neck, liver or kidney cancer. Each CDR3 is given with its conserved first and last residue.

J	V	CDR3
TRBJ1-5	TRBV19	CASSPGLGNQPQHF
TRBJ2-5	TRBV7-7	CASSWGQGGETQYF
TRBJ2-7	TRBV6-5	CASSSRQGAEQYF
TRBJ2-3	TRBV12-5	CASGLVREVGTQYF
TRBJ1-5	TRBV11-2	CASSLGGQGSNQPQHF
TRBJ2-3	TRBV5-4	CASSLIDTQYF
TRBJ1-3	TRBV28	CASHGTGGSGNTIYF
TRBJ2-2	TRBV9	CASSGTSGSMSGELFF
TRBJ2-7	TRBV18	CASSLVLSGLVPYEQYF
TRBJ2-1	TRBV5-4	CASSKPGGSNNEQFF
TRBJ1-2	TRBV11-1	CASSLRQDNYGYTF
TRBJ2-5	TRBV5-4	CASSLAVTTGGRETQYF
TRBJ1-1	TRBV18	CASSPAWDRITQSEAFF
TRBJ2-1	TRBV18	CASSPYRSGWGSYNEQFF
TRBJ2-2	TRBV4-3	CASSLLAGGYTGELFF
-	TRBV27	CASSFPPRTPSYEQYF
TRBJ2-1	TRBV5-1	CASSLGRGIAGEGNEQFF
TRBJ1-3	TRBV28	CASSLNPWTEAGNTIYF
TRBJ2-3	TRBV7-7	CASSLGQSTDTQYF
TRBJ1-5	TRBV23-1	CASSQCGGYCNQPQHF
TRBJ2-2	TRBV5-6	CASGRDRGSGELFF
TRBJ1-2	TRBV5-4	CASSADSNGYTF
TRBJ2-5	TRBV9	CASSAGQQETQYF
TRBJ1-1	TRBV6-1	CASSEYTEAFF
TRBJ2-7	TRBV18	CASSPQAYEQYF
TRBJ2-1	TRBV6-1	CASSIRDRGHNEQFF
TRBJ1-4	TRBV28	CASSSSRQGGREKLFF
TRBJ1-2	TRBV9	CASSVRGRGRTYGYTF
TRBJ1-5	TRBV11-3	CASSLGPNQPQHF
TRBJ2-1	TRBV19	CASSQLAGVSDEQFF
TRBJ2-5	TRBV18	CASSTGAPETQYF
TRBJ1-2	TRBV9	CASSPRDGRGYTF
TRBJ2-5	TRBV5-1	CASSSGAGGETQYF
TRBJ2-2	TRBV18	CASSQGANTGELFF
TRBJ2-1	TRBV7-2	CASSLTREVYNEQFF
TRBJ2-1	TRBV30	CAWSPWDNEQFF
TRBJ2-1	TRBV2	CASSESNKGQQFF
TRBJ2-1	TRBV5-1	CASSLEAGGYNEQFF
TRBJ2-5	TRBV15	CATSRGAGETQYF
TRBJ2-3	TRBV27	CASSLGRGRDTQYF
TRBJ2-5	TRBV4-2	CASSQPGGAETQYF